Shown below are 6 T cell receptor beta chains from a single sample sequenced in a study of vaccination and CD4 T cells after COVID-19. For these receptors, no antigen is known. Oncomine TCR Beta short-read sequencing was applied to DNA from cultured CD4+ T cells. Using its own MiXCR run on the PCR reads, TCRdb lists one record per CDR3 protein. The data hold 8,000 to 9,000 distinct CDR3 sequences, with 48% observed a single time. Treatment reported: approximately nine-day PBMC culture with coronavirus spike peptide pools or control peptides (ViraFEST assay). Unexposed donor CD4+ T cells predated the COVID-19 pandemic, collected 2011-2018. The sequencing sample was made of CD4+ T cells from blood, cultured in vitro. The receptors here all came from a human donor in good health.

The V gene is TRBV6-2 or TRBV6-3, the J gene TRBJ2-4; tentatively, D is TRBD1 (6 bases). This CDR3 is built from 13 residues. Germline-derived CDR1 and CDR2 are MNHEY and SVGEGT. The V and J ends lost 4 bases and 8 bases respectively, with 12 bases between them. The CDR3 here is CASSWGHGDIQYF. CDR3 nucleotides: TGTGCCAGCAGTTGGGGGCATGGGGACATTCAGTACTTC.

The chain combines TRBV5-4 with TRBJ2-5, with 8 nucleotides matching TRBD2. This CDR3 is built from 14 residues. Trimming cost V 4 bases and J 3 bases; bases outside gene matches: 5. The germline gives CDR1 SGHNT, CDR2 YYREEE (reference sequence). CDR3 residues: CASSPEAGEETQYF. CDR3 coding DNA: TGTGCCAGCAGCCCGGAAGCGGGGGAAGAGACCCAGTACTTC. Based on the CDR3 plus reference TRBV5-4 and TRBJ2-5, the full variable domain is ETGVTQSPTHLIKTRGQQVTLRCSSQSGHNTVSWYQQALGQGPQFIFQYYREEENGRGNFPPRFSGLQFPNYSSELNVNALELDDSALYLCASSPEAGEETQYFGPGTRLLVL.

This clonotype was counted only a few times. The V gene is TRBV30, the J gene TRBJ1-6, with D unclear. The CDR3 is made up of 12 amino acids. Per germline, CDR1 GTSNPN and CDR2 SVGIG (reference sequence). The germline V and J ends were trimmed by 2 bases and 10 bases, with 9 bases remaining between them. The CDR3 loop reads CAWSRTESPLHF. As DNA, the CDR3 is TGTGCCTGGAGTAGGACCGAGTCACCCCTCCACTTT.

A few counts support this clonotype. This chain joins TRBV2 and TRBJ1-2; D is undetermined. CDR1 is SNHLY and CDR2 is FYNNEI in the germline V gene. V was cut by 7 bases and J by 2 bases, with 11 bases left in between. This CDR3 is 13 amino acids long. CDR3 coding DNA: TGTGCCAGCACGGAGGATCCGAACTATGGCTACACCTTC. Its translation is CASTEDPNYGYTF.

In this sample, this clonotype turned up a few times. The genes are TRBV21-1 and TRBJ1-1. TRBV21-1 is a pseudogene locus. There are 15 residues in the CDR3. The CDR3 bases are TGTGCCAGCAGCAAAGGAGAAAACCTCTCCACTGAAGCTTTCTTT. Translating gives CASSKGENLSTEAFF.

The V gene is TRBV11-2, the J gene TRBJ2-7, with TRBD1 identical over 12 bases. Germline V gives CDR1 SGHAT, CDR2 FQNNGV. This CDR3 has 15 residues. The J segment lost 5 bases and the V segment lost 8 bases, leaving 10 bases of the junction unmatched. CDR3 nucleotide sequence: TGTGCCAGCGGGAATCGGGACAGGGGGCCCCACGAGCAGTACTTC. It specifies CASGNRDRGPHEQYF.